One and the same sample provided the 29 T cell receptor beta chains below, sequenced in a study of early T cells in non-severe SARS-CoV-2 infection. A single record per CDR3 protein comes from TCRdb applying MiXCR to the 5' RACE reads. The table lists about 67,000 distinct CDR3 sequences, 10% of them singletons. Specimen: whole blood, collected at baseline. The receptor source for this set is an adult who was a healthcare worker with PCR-confirmed SARS-CoV-2 infection or an uninfected control (not recorded which).

This clonotype turned up a few times. The rearrangement joins TRBV5-1 to TRBJ2-2; the D is unclear. CDR1 is SGHRS, CDR2 YFSETQ, per germline. There are 15 residues in the CDR3. Trimming shortened V by 4 bases and J by 7 bases, and 17 bases separated the two germline ends. The CDR3: CASSVGRRSGGELFF. The CDR3 DNA reads as TGCGCCAGCAGCGTTGGTCGTCGGAGTGGCGGGGAGCTGTTTTTT.

This clonotype was recorded at least ten times. V usage is TRBV7-9 and J usage is TRBJ2-7; D is possibly TRBD2 (5 bases). The V end lost 5 bases, the J end lost 3 bases, and 11 bases lay between the germline ends. CDR1 is SEHNR and CDR2 is FQNEAQ in the germline V gene (reference sequence). The CDR3 spans 13 residues. The CDR3 sequence: CASSRGLLYEQYF. The CDR3, as DNA: TGTGCCAGCAGCCGCGGACTTCTCTACGAGCAGTACTTC.

This clonotype showed up just a few times. V and J are TRBV4-3 and TRBJ2-7; 9 bases fit TRBD1. Germline CDR1 LGHNA, CDR2 YSLEER. V lost 2 bases to trimming and J lost 2 bases; unmatched junction nucleotides: 4. CDR3 size: 15 residues. The CDR3 sequence is CASSQRGQGTYEQYF. The CDR3 DNA sequence: TGCGCCAGCAGCCAACGGGGACAGGGAACCTACGAGCAGTACTTC.

The CDR3 DNA is TGTGCCAGCAGTTTTGTGACGAACAAGGATACGCAGTATTTT. Amino acids: CASSFVTNKDTQYF. The V call is TRBV28, the J call TRBJ2-3; no clear D. Trimming took 3 bases from V and 6 from J, leaving 13 bases between them. The V gene's germline CDR1 is MDHEN and CDR2 SYDVKM. There are 14 residues in the CDR3.

This clonotype was observed at least ten times. Here the CDR3 reads CASSFDITEAFF. CDR3 DNA sequence: TGTGCCAGCAGCTTTGACATCACTGAAGCTTTCTTT. The rearrangement links TRBV7-2 to TRBJ1-1, with D unresolved. CDR3 size: 12 residues. V lost 3 bases and J 4 bases, leaving 6 bases between the germline ends. CDR1 and CDR2 from the germline V gene are SGHTA and FQGNSA.

The chain has TRBV7-9 and TRBJ2-7; weak D call: TRBD2 (6 bases). V shed 3 bases and J shed 6 bases, with 15 bases lying between them. Germline V gene sequence: CDR1 SEHNR, CDR2 FQNEAQ (reference sequence). This CDR3 contains 14 residues. DNA of the CDR3: TGTGCCAGCAGCTTTTATACGGGAGTCGGCGAGCAGTACTTC. It codes for CASSFYTGVGEQYF.

This clonotype was observed many times. The chain carries TRBV7-6 and TRBJ2-2; D ambiguous. Trimming took off 1 base at V and 4 bases at J, with 4 bases between the two ends. This CDR3 has 13 amino acids. Germline values: CDR1 SGHVS, CDR2 FNYEAQ. In nucleotides, the CDR3 is TGTGCCAGCAGCTTAGTTCTCACCGGGGAGCTGTTTTTT. Encoded protein: CASSLVLTGELFF.

This clonotype occurred many times. This chain's CDR3 is CASKGPRQYF. CDR3 coding DNA: TGTGCCAGCAAGGGCCCCAGGCAGTACTTC. V and J are TRBV28 and TRBJ2-7; unclear D gene. Germline V gives CDR1 MDHEN, CDR2 SYDVKM. The V end was cut by 7 bases, the J end by 9 bases, with 10 bases between. The CDR3 totals 10 residues.

This clonotype was observed at least ten times. The CDR3 bases are TGTGCCAGCAGTGAAACGCGGGGCACAGATACGCAGTATTTT. Amino acids: CASSETRGTDTQYF. The gene calls are TRBV6-1 and TRBJ2-3, with D possibly TRBD2 on 5 matching bases. Germline V CDR1 and CDR2: MNHNS, SASEGT. The CDR3 consists of 14 residues. V shed 2 bases and J shed 1 base, with 7 bases lying between them.

This clonotype was observed at least ten times. The rearrangement uses TRBV11-2 and TRBJ2-1; 7 bases map to TRBD2. J lost 5 bases, V lost 1 base, and 2 bases had no gene match. Germline V CDR1 and CDR2: SGHAT, FQNNGV. This CDR3 comprises 14 residues. In DNA form, the CDR3 reads TGTGCCAGCAGCTTAGGACTAGCTAACAATGAGCAGTTCTTC. It codes for CASSLGLANNEQFF.

The chain couples TRBV13 to TRBJ2-1, with 14 bases identical to TRBD2. Germline lookup yields CDR1 PRHDT and CDR2 FYEKMQ (reference sequence). This CDR3 spans 16 amino acids. Trimming at V came to 4 bases and at J to 9 bases, leaving 8 bases not matched to a gene. The CDR3 protein is CASSSRLAGGSTEQFF. CDR3 nucleotide sequence: TGTGCCAGCAGCTCCCGACTAGCGGGAGGGTCTACTGAGCAGTTCTTC.

The sample holds many counts of this clonotype. The chain carries TRBV29-1 and TRBJ1-2, with unresolved D. The length of the CDR3 is 13 residues. V was pared by 1 base and J by 8 bases, with 14 bases between. The germline V gene has CDR1 SQVTM and CDR2 ANQGSEA. CDR3 DNA: TGCAGCGTTGAAGGTGCTGGTCGTTGGGGCTACACCTTC. Protein: CSVEGAGRWGYTF.

In this sample, this clonotype turned up many times. The gene calls are TRBV4-1 and TRBJ1-3; D not certain. V shed 1 base and J shed 0 bases, with 10 bases lying between them. The germline CDR1 and CDR2 sequences are MGHRA and YSYEKL. CDR3 length: 16 residues. The CDR3 loop reads CASSQVGRISGNTIYF. CDR3 DNA: TGCGCCAGCAGCCAAGTTGGGCGAATCTCTGGAAACACCATATATTTT.

This clonotype was found a few times. The V gene is TRBV29-1, the J gene TRBJ1-2; TRBD1 might be the D (6 bases). The CDR3 consists of 13 residues. Trimming shortened V by 7 bases and J by 7 bases, and 19 bases separated the two germline ends. Germline CDR1 and CDR2: SQVTM and ANQGSEA. DNA for the CDR3: TGCAGCGCGGAGGGGGGCTCGGTTATTGGCTACACCTTC. Residues: CSAEGGSVIGYTF.

This rearrangement joins TRBV29-1 to TRBJ2-3; D uncertain. Looked up from germline, CDR1 is SQVTM and CDR2 is ANQGSEA. The CDR3 totals 11 residues. The ends were cut back, 6 bases at V and 4 bases at J, with 8 bases in the middle. CDR3 coding DNA: TGCAGCGTCACGACCGCAGATACGCAGTATTTT. Translation: CSVTTADTQYF.

The table lists this clonotype with many counts. The chain couples TRBV29-1 to TRBJ2-7; perhaps D is TRBD1 or TRBD2 (5 bases each). The V gene's germline CDR1 is SQVTM and CDR2 ANQGSEA. This CDR3 has 13 amino acids. Trimming left V 4 bases short and J 2 bases short, with 12 bases between. The CDR3 protein is CSVGGDGPYEQYF. The CDR3 nucleotides are TGCAGCGTTGGAGGGGATGGCCCCTACGAGCAGTACTTC.

In regard to this clonotype: Being one base from a much bigger clone, this may be a read error. The chain joins TRBV27 to TRBJ2-2; no reliable D call. CDR1 is MNHEY, CDR2 SMNVEV, per germline (reference sequence). Trimming took 3 bases from V and 0 from J, leaving 2 bases between them. The CDR3 loop spans 13 amino acids. CDR3 nucleotides: TGTGCCAGCAGTTTTTCGAACACCGGGGAGCTGTTTTTT. This translates into CASSFSNTGELFF.

This clonotype appeared many times. As DNA, the CDR3 is TGTGCCAGCTCACCGGCGGCTCAGCTAAGGAACACCGGGGAGCTGTTTTTT. As protein: CASSPAAQLRNTGELFF. J is TRBJ2-2 and V is TRBV18; D not certain. The germline V gene has CDR1 KGHSH and CDR2 LQKENI. The CDR3 totals 17 residues. V dropped 3 bases and J dropped 1 base, with 15 bases sitting between them.

This clonotype has a count of ten or more. J is TRBJ2-7 and V is TRBV7-2; possible D gene TRBD2, 5 bases. Trimming took off 0 bases at V and 0 bases at J, with 6 bases between the two ends. CDR1 and CDR2 from the germline V gene are SGHTA and FQGNSA. The CDR3 contains 14 residues. The CDR3 nucleotides read TGTGCCAGCAGCTTAGCCGGGGTCTCCTACGAGCAGTACTTC. Protein product: CASSLAGVSYEQYF. Filled out from reference TRBV7-2 and TRBJ2-7, the complete variable domain reads GAGVSQSPSNKVTEKGKDVELRCDPISGHTALYWYRQSLGQGLEFLIYFQGNSAPDKSGLPSDRFSAERTGGSVSTLTIQRTQQEDSAVYLCASSLAGVSYEQYFGPGTRLTVT.

The V and J genes are TRBV10-3 and TRBJ2-2; 9 positions match TRBD1. Trimming at V came to 3 bases and at J to 3 bases, leaving 8 bases not matched to a gene. The germline V gene has CDR1 ENHRY and CDR2 SYGVKD. This CDR3 spans 17 amino acids. The CDR3, as DNA: TGTGCCATCAGTGAATATACAGGGGGCAGGGACACCGGGGAGCTGTTTTTT. Its protein product is CAISEYTGGRDTGELFF.

Only a few counts were recorded for this clonotype. The chain couples TRBV6-5 to TRBJ2-7, with 8 bases fitting TRBD2. Germline V CDR1 and CDR2: MNHEY, SVGAGI. This CDR3 is built from 14 residues. J was trimmed by 6 bases and V by 7 bases; bases with no gene match: 11. The CDR3 loop reads CASKMGNSGIEQYF. The CDR3 DNA reads as TGTGCCAGCAAAATGGGAAATAGCGGGATCGAGCAGTACTTC.

This clonotype was observed at least ten times. The V and J genes are TRBV6-5 and TRBJ2-7, with D possibly being TRBD1 or TRBD2 (5 bases each). Germline-derived CDR1 and CDR2 are MNHEY and SVGAGI. Deletions cut 6 bases from V and 0 bases from J, with 18 bases between. The length of the CDR3 is 16 residues. This chain's CDR3 is CASRSTGGGGSYEQYF. The CDR3 nucleotides are TGTGCCAGCAGATCGACGGGTGGTGGGGGCTCCTACGAGCAGTACTTC.

This clonotype has just a few counts. The genes are TRBV7-2 and TRBJ1-3; no definite D call. V lost 5 bases and J 1 base, leaving 12 bases between the germline ends. Germline V gene sequence: CDR1 SGHTA, CDR2 FQGNSA. This CDR3 contains 15 residues. The CDR3 bases are TGTGCCAGCAGCCTACGGACGGTATCTGGAAACACCATATATTTT. Protein sequence: CASSLRTVSGNTIYF.

Concerning this clonotype: The junction shows a germline mismatch at one end, possibly a read error. The chain carries TRBV11-2 and TRBJ2-7; D assignment may be TRBD1 or TRBD2 (5 bases each). Germline loops: CDR1 SGHAT, CDR2 FQNNGV. CDR3 size: 14 residues. The CDR3 region is CACSLVEGIYEQYF. The CDR3 nucleotides are TGTGCCTGCAGCTTAGTAGAGGGGATCTACGAGCAGTACTTC.

This clonotype was seen repeatedly, ten times or more. This chain joins TRBV12-3 or TRBV12-4 and TRBJ1-6, with 8 bases lining up with TRBD1. The CDR3 covers 15 residues. V lost 3 bases and J lost 8; bases outside the gene matches: 6. CDR3 DNA sequence: TGTGCCAGCAGTTTGGGGACAGGAACGGATTCACCCCTCCACTTT. Protein product: CASSLGTGTDSPLHF.

This chain connects TRBV3-1 to TRBJ1-1, with D unclear. The CDR3 has 13 residues. Germline CDR1 and CDR2: LGHDT and YNNKEL (reference sequence). Trimming stripped 2 bases from V and 0 bases from J, with 4 bases between. CDR3 in amino acids: CASSQLVNTEAFF. The CDR3 DNA reads TGTGCCAGCAGCCAACTCGTGAACACTGAAGCTTTCTTT.

A few counts support this clonotype. CDR3 coding DNA: TGTGCCAGCAGTTTATCGACTAGCGGGAGAAGGGAGCAGTTCTTC. It yields the protein CASSLSTSGRREQFF. The chain employs TRBV12-3 or TRBV12-4 and TRBJ2-1, with 12 bases that match TRBD2. This CDR3 contains 15 residues. V was pared by 2 bases and J by 10 bases, with 6 bases of the junction left unmatched.

This clonotype occurred many times. The chain employs TRBV12-3 or TRBV12-4 and TRBJ1-1, with 8 nucleotides matching TRBD1. The CDR3 covers 15 residues. J gave up 5 bases and V 5 bases, and 10 bases lay outside the gene matches. CDR3 coding DNA: TGTGCCAGCAGTGCCAGACAGGGGAGGATGACTGAAGCTTTCTTT. It translates to CASSARQGRMTEAFF.

This clonotype occurred a few times. The chain couples TRBV5-1 to TRBJ2-2; D possibly corresponds to TRBD1 (5 bases). CDR1 SGHRS and CDR2 YFSETQ come from the germline V gene. Trimming pared 3 bases from V and 1 base from J, leaving 7 bases between. This CDR3 region has 14 residues. CDR3 bases: TGCGCCAGCAGCTCTGGACAGAACACCGGGGAGCTGTTTTTT. This translates into CASSSGQNTGELFF. The entire variable domain, with the rest obtained from reference TRBV5-1 and TRBJ2-2, is as follows: KAGVTQTPRYLIKTRGQQVTLSCSPISGHRSVSWYQQTPGQGLQFLFEYFSETQRNKGNFPGRFSGRQFSNSRSEMNVSTLELGDSALYLCASSSGQNTGELFFGEGSRLTVL.